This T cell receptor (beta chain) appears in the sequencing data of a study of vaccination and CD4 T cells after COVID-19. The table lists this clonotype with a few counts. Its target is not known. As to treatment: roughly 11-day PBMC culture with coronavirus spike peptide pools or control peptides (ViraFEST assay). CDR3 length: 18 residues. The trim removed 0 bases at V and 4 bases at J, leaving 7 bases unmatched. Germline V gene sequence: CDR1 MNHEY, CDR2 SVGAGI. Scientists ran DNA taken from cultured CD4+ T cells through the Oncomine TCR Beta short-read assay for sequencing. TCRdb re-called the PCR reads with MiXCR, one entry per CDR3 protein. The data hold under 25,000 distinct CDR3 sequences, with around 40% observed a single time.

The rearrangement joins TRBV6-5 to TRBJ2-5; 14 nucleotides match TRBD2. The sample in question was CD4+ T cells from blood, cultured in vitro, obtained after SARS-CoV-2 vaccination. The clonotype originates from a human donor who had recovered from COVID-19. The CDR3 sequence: CASSYSGGLAGVAETQYF. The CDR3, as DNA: TGTGCCAGCAGTTACTCGGGGGGACTAGCGGGGGTTGCAGAGACCCAGTACTTC.